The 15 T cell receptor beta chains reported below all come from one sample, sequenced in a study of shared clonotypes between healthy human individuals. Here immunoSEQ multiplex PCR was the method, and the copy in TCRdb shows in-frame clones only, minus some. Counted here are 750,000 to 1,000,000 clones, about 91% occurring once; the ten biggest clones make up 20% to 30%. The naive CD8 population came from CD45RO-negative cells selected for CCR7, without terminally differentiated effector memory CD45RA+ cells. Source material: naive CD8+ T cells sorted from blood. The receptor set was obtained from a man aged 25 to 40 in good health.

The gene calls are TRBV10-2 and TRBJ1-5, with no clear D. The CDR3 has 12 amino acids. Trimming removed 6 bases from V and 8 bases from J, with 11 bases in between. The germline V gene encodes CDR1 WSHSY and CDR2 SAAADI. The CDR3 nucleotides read TGCGCCAGCAGCCACGGACTGGAGCCCCAGCATTTT. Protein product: CASSHGLEPQHF.

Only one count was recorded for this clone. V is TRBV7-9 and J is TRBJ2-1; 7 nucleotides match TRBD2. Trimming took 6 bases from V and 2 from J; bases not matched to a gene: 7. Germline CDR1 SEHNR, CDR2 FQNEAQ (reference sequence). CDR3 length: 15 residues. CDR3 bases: TGTGCCAGCAGTCAGACTAGCCAGACCTACAATGAGCAGTTCTTC. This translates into CASSQTSQTYNEQFF.

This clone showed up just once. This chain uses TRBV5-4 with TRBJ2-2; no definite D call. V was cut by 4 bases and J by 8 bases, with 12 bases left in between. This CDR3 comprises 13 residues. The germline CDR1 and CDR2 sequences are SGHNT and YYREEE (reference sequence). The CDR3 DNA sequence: TGTGCCAGCAGCCCCGTCCCCGAGGGGGAGCTGTTTTTT. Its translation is CASSPVPEGELFF.

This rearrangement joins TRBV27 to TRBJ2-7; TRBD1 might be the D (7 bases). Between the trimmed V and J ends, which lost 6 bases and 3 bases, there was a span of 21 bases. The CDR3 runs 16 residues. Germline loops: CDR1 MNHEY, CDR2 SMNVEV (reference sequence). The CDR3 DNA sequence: TGTGCCAGCAGCCCGACCCGGACAGGAGGGGTCTACGAGCAGTACTTC. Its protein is CASSPTRTGGVYEQYF.

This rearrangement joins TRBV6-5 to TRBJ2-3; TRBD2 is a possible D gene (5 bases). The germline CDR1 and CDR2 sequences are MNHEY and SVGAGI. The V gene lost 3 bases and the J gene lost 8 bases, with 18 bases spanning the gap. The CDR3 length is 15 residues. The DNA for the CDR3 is TGTGCCAGCAGTTATCCAGCCGGAGAGGGTTTTACGCAGTATTTT. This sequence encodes CASSYPAGEGFTQYF.

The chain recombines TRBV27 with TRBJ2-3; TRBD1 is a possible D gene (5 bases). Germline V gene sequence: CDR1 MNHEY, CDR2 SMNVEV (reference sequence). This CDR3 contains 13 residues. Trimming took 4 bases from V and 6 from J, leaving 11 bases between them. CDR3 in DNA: TGTGCCAGCAGTTACGGACACCCGGATACGCAGTATTTT. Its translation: CASSYGHPDTQYF.

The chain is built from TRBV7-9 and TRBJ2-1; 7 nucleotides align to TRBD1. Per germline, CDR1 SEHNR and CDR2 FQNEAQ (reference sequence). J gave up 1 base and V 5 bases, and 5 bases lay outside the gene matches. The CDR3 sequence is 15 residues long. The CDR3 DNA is TGTGCCAGCAGCGTACCGGGACAGTCCTACAATGAGCAGTTCTTC. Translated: CASSVPGQSYNEQFF. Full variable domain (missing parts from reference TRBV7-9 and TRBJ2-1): DTGVSQNPRHKITKRGQNVTFRCDPISEHNRLYWYRQTLGQGPEFLTYFQNEAQLEKSRLLSDRFSAERPKGSFSTLEIQRTEQGDSAMYLCASSVPGQSYNEQFFGPGTRLTVL.

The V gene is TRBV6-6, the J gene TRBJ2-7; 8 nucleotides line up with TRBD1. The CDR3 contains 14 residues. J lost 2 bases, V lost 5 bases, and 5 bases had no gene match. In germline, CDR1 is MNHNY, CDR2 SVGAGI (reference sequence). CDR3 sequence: CASSTGTGAYEQYF. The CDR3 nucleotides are TGTGCCAGCAGTACCGGGACAGGAGCCTACGAGCAGTACTTC.

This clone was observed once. In nucleotides, the CDR3 is TGTGCCACCAGCATCTCGGGACAGGCCCACAATGAGCAGTTCTTC. Protein: CATSISGQAHNEQFF. V gene TRBV15 combines with J gene TRBJ2-1; TRBD1 agrees at 8 bases. The CDR3 loop spans 15 amino acids. J was trimmed by 5 bases and V by 4 bases; bases with no gene match: 7. Germline-derived CDR1 and CDR2 are LNHNV and YYDKDF (reference sequence). Together with reference TRBV15 and TRBJ2-1, the CDR3 gives the full variable domain: DAMVIQNPRYQVTQFGKPVTLSCSQTLNHNVMYWYQQKSSQAPKLLFHYYDKDFNNEADTPDNFQSRRPNTSFCFLDIRSPGLGDTAMYLCATSISGQAHNEQFFGPGTRLTVL.

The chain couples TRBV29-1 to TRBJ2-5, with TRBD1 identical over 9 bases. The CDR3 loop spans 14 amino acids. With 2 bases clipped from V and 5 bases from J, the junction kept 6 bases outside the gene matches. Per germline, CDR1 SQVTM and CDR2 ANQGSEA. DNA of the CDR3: TGCAGCGTTGAACACGGGACAGGGCTGGAGACCCAGTACTTC. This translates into CSVEHGTGLETQYF.

Here the CDR3 reads CASSLASVGGPYEQYF. The CDR3 DNA follows: TGTGCCAGCAGCTTAGCGTCGGTGGGGGGGCCCTACGAGCAGTACTTC. The rearrangement links TRBV7-9 to TRBJ2-7; the D gene is possibly TRBD2 (7 bases). Trimming took 0 bases from V and 2 from J, leaving 14 bases between them. CDR1 and CDR2 from the germline V gene are SEHNR and FQNEAQ (reference sequence). There are 16 residues in the CDR3.

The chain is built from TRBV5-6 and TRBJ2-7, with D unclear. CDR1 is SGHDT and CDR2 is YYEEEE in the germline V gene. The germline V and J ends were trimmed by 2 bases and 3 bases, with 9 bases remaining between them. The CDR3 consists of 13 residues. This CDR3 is CASSFSNYYEQYF. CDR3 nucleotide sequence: TGTGCCAGCAGCTTTTCTAACTACTACGAGCAGTACTTC. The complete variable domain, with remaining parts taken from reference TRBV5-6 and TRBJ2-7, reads DAGVTQSPTHLIKTRGQQVTLRCSPKSGHDTVSWYQQALGQGPQFIFQYYEEEERQRGNFPDRFSGHQFPNYSSELNVNALLLGDSALYLCASSFSNYYEQYFGPGTRLTVT.

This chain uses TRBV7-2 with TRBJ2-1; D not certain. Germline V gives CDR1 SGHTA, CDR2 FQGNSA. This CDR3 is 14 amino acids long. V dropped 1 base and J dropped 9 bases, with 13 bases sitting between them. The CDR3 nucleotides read TGTGCCAGCAGCTTAGAAGGGAATATCGGTGAGCAGTTCTTC. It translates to CASSLEGNIGEQFF.

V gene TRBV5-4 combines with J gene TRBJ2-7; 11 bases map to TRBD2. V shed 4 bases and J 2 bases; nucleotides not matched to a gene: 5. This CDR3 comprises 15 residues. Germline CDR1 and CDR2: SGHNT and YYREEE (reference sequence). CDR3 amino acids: CASSGGTSGPYEQYF. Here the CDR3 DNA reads TGTGCCAGCAGCGGCGGGACTAGCGGCCCCTACGAGCAGTACTTC.

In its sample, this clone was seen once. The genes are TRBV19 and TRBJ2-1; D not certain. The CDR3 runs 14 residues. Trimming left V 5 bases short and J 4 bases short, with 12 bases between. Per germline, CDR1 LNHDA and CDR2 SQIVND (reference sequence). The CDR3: CASSLRTGYNEQFF. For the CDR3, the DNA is TGTGCCAGTAGTCTTCGAACCGGTTACAATGAGCAGTTCTTC.